This TCR beta chain was identified during a study of cytomegalovirus exposure and HLA in healthy donors. Study results and limitations: Most TCRs appeared rarely, but some public TCRs recurred in many donors. Per published reports, the classifier diagnosed cytomegalovirus status with high specificity and sensitivity. It was 150 to 200 TCR beta chains that were listed as cytomegalovirus-associated.

V lost 7 bases to trimming and J lost 4 bases, with 13 bases between them. CDR3 size: 13 residues. In germline, CDR1 is MNHNS, CDR2 SASEGT. This clone was seen a single time. Its antigen is not known. It was the roughly 110-subject validation cohort, separate from the 666-subject first cohort, to which the donors belonged. The assay was immunoSEQ multiplex PCR, and TCRdb's table has in-frame clones only and misses some. The repertoire holds 150,000 or so clones, with over 90% as singletons. The sequenced material came from PBMCs. This TCR was sampled from a man younger than 30 in good health and CMV-seropositive. The V gene is TRBV6-1, the J gene TRBJ1-2, with D possibly being TRBD1 (6 bases). DNA for the CDR3: TGTGCCAGCACCCAGGGGTACCTCTATGGCTACACCTTC. Amino acid sequence: CASTQGYLYGYTF.